These 25 T cell receptor beta chains came from one sample sequenced in a study of Ad26.COV2.S vaccination and SARS-CoV-2 variants. Some clones are missing from TCRdb's copy, which holds only in-frame ones; the method was immunoSEQ multiplex PCR. In the table there are 180,000 or so clones, roughly 85% of which are singletons. This specimen consisted of peripheral blood, obtained after recovery from COVID-19. These receptors came from a human donor who had recovered from COVID-19.

In this sample, this clone turned up a few times. This chain connects TRBV6-6 to TRBJ1-6, with a possible D match to TRBD1 (5 bases). The V and J ends lost 6 bases and 7 bases respectively, with 13 bases between them. Germline loops: CDR1 MNHNY, CDR2 SVGAGI (reference sequence). The CDR3 consists of 14 residues. The CDR3 protein is CASRQGQVNSPLHF. CDR3 sequence (DNA): TGTGCCAGCAGACAAGGACAAGTAAATTCACCCCTCCACTTT.

This rearrangement joins TRBV4-1 to TRBJ2-7; D remains ambiguous. The V gene lost 0 bases and the J gene lost 0 bases, with 6 bases spanning the gap. CDR3 length equals 14 residues. The germline V gene has CDR1 MGHRA and CDR2 YSYEKL. The DNA for the CDR3 is TGCGCCAGCAGCCAAGATTCCGACTCCTACGAGCAGTACTTC. Its translation: CASSQDSDSYEQYF.

This chain links TRBV19 with TRBJ1-5; 9 bases map to TRBD1. After removal of 5 bases from V and 3 bases from J, the junction contained 11 bases not matched to a gene. CDR3 length: 17 amino acids. CDR1 LNHDA and CDR2 SQIVND come from the germline V gene (reference sequence). Here the CDR3 reads CASSVRIGQGNNQPQHF. The CDR3 region has the DNA TGTGCCAGTAGTGTACGAATCGGACAGGGGAACAATCAGCCCCAGCATTTT.

This chain links TRBV12-3 or TRBV12-4 with TRBJ1-1; D is ambiguous. The V end was cut by 1 base, the J end by 4 bases, with 7 bases between. This CDR3 contains 13 residues. The CDR3 here is CASSLVWGTEAFF. The CDR3 DNA reads TGTGCCAGCAGTTTAGTTTGGGGCACTGAAGCTTTCTTT.

The J gene is TRBJ2-7, the V gene TRBV7-9; TRBD2 aligns across 10 bases. Unmatched junction bases numbered 8, after V lost 11 bases and J lost 4 bases. CDR1 is SEHNR, CDR2 FQNEAQ, per germline (reference sequence). The CDR3 length is 13 residues. CDR3 nucleotide sequence: TGTGCCTCTCTTGCTAGCGGGAGTTACGAGCAGTACTTC. Protein: CASLASGSYEQYF.

A remark on this clone: The junction does not match germline at one end; this may be a read error. This rearrangement joins TRBV7-9 to TRBJ2-5; D gene unclear. Looked up from germline, CDR1 is SEHNR and CDR2 is FQNEAQ (reference sequence). The CDR3 sequence is 14 residues long. CDR3 nucleotide sequence: TGTGCGAGCATTTCCCTCAGGTCCGGAGAGACCCAGTACTTC. Its translation: CASISLRSGETQYF. The variable domain in full, completed from reference TRBV7-9 and TRBJ2-5, reads DTGVSQNPRHKITKRGQNVTFRCDPISEHNRLYWYRQTLGQGPEFLTYFQNEAQLEKSRLLSDRFSAERPKGSFSTLEIQRTEQGDSAMYLCASISLRSGETQYFGPGTRLLVL.

The chain joins TRBV3-1 (or the pseudogene TRBV3-2) to TRBJ2-1; the D is unclear. V was pared by 4 bases and J by 8 bases, with 9 bases between. The CDR3 is 12 amino acids. Germline CDR1 is LGHDT and CDR2 is YNNKEL (reference sequence). DNA for the CDR3: TGTGCCAGCAGCCTTATTATGGATGAGCAGTTCTTC. Its protein is CASSLIMDEQFF.

In its sample, this clone was seen once. The chain links TRBV18 to TRBJ1-2; the D is unclear. From germline, CDR1 is KGHSH and CDR2 LQKENI. The CDR3 is made up of 17 amino acids. Trimming took off 6 bases at V and 4 bases at J, with 24 bases between the two ends. In nucleotides, the CDR3 is TGTGCCAGCTCCTCGATCTCGGGCCGACCTCGTGGCTATGGCTACACCTTC. This gives the protein CASSSISGRPRGYGYTF.

The chain links TRBV29-1 to TRBJ1-2, with D possibly matching TRBD1 (6 bases). Germline lookup yields CDR1 SQVTM and CDR2 ANQGSEA. The CDR3 has 12 residues. Deletions cut 4 bases from V and 4 bases from J, with 10 bases between. The CDR3 DNA reads TGCAGCGTTGGGGGGCAGTTCTATGGCTACACCTTC. This translates into CSVGGQFYGYTF.

This clone was observed many times. This chain links TRBV5-4 with TRBJ1-5; 7 bases match TRBD1. V trimming: 4 bases; J trimming: 3 bases; junction bases outside the gene matches: 7. Germline values: CDR1 SGHNT, CDR2 YYREEE (reference sequence). The CDR3 sequence is 15 residues long. The CDR3 sequence: CASSMGQQPNQPQHF. The CDR3 DNA reads as TGTGCCAGCAGCATGGGACAGCAGCCCAATCAGCCCCAGCATTTT.

This clone came up once. CDR3 loop: CASSAGDRAYGYTF. The DNA of the CDR3 is TGTGCCAGCAGCGCCGGGGACCGGGCCTATGGCTACACCTTC. This chain links TRBV9 with TRBJ1-2, with D possibly TRBD1 on 5 matching bases. This CDR3 region has 14 residues. Germline CDR1 is SGDLS and CDR2 is YYNGEE. V lost 3 bases and J 4 bases, leaving 13 bases between the germline ends.

Here the CDR3 DNA reads TGCGCCAGCAGCCCAAAAGGAACTAGTCGGCAAGAGACCCAGTACTTC. Translation gives CASSPKGTSRQETQYF. This chain links TRBV4-1 with TRBJ2-5, with TRBD2 as a possible D gene (5 bases). This CDR3 contains 16 residues. Germline V lookup: CDR1 MGHRA, CDR2 YSYEKL. V was trimmed by 4 bases and J by 2 bases, leaving 17 bases between them.

This CDR3 is CASSHRRGLNTEAFF. The CDR3 coding sequence is TGTGCCAGTAGCCACCGAAGGGGGCTGAACACTGAAGCTTTCTTT. This chain joins TRBV19 and TRBJ1-1; TRBD1 matches at 7 bases. Trimming cost V 6 bases and J 0 bases; bases outside gene matches: 7. Germline loops: CDR1 LNHDA, CDR2 SQIVND (reference sequence). CDR3 length: 15 amino acids.

The chain is built from TRBV30 and TRBJ1-6, with 7 bases lining up with TRBD1. Looked up from germline, CDR1 is GTSNPN and CDR2 is SVGIG (reference sequence). The CDR3 spans 14 residues. V shed 1 base and J 13 bases; nucleotides not matched to a gene: 10. In DNA, the CDR3 is TGTGCCTGGAGTGCCAGAGGGGGCCGAGTCCCCCTCCACTTT. Translation gives CAWSARGGRVPLHF.

This chain connects TRBV4-1 to TRBJ2-7, with D possibly being TRBD2 (6 bases). Trimming pared 4 bases from V and 6 bases from J, leaving 10 bases between. CDR3 length equals 12 residues. Germline V gene sequence: CDR1 MGHRA, CDR2 YSYEKL. The CDR3 coding sequence is TGCGCCAGCAGCCTCGGAGGGGCCGAGCAGTACTTC. Protein product: CASSLGGAEQYF.

The chain recombines TRBV13 with TRBJ1-6; D not resolved. Trimming left V 2 bases short and J 10 bases short, with 15 bases between. Germline V gene lookup returns CDR1 PRHDT and CDR2 FYEKMQ (reference sequence). The CDR3 covers 15 residues. Written as DNA, the CDR3 is TGTGCCAGCAGCTTATTCGGGAGTGAGGGATCACCCCTCCACTTT. Encoded protein: CASSLFGSEGSPLHF.

This clone was seen just once. The genes are TRBV19 and TRBJ1-2; possible D gene TRBD1, 5 bases. V was trimmed by 5 bases and J by 8 bases, leaving 12 bases between them. Looked up from germline, CDR1 is LNHDA and CDR2 is SQIVND (reference sequence). This CDR3 spans 12 amino acids. The CDR3 loop reads CASSREGRGYTF. CDR3 nucleotides: TGTGCCAGTAGTCGCGAGGGGCGAGGCTACACCTTC.

The chain employs TRBV7-9 and TRBJ1-1; D is unclear. V lost 0 bases and J 3 bases, leaving 5 bases between the germline ends. CDR1 is SEHNR, CDR2 FQNEAQ, per germline (reference sequence). The CDR3 consists of 13 residues. CDR3 sequence reads: CASSLADYTEAFF. The CDR3 DNA reads as TGTGCCAGCAGCTTAGCGGATTACACTGAAGCTTTCTTT.

The chain links TRBV30 to TRBJ1-1; no definite D call. The CDR3 is made up of 15 amino acids. With 3 bases removed from V and 0 bases from J, the gap between germline ends came to 14 bases. Germline lookup yields CDR1 GTSNPN and CDR2 SVGIG (reference sequence). In nucleotides, the CDR3 is TGTGCCTGGAGGTTCATCCGGCGTATGAACACTGAAGCTTTCTTT. It is translated as CAWRFIRRMNTEAFF.

This chain connects TRBV3-1 (or the pseudogene TRBV3-2) to TRBJ2-3; D ambiguous. This CDR3 region has 13 residues. From germline, CDR1 is LGHDT and CDR2 YNNKEL (reference sequence). With 4 bases removed from V and 3 bases from J, the gap between germline ends came to 8 bases. This CDR3 reads CASSPGLTDTQYF. In DNA form, the CDR3 reads TGTGCCAGCAGCCCCGGGCTGACAGATACGCAGTATTTT.

The V call is TRBV3-1 (or the pseudogene TRBV3-2), the J call TRBJ2-7; D might be TRBD1 or TRBD2, each matching 5 bases. The V end lost 0 bases, the J end lost 8 bases, and 8 bases lay between the germline ends. Germline V gene data show CDR1 as LGHDT and CDR2 as YNNKEL (reference sequence). This CDR3 region has 12 residues. The CDR3 region has the DNA TGTGCCAGCAGCCAAGATTCGGGACAGCAGTACTTC. Translated, it gives CASSQDSGQQYF.

The V and J genes are TRBV2 and TRBJ2-5; 8 positions agree with TRBD2. The V gene's germline CDR1 is SNHLY and CDR2 FYNNEI. This CDR3 has 12 residues. J lost 5 bases, V lost 8 bases, and 4 bases had no gene match. The CDR3 coding sequence is TGTGCCAGCGAGCGGGAGAGGGAGACCCAGTACTTC. Its protein product is CASERERETQYF.

In its sample, this clone was seen once. The V gene is TRBV2, the J gene TRBJ2-1; TRBD2 aligns across 8 bases. Looked up from germline, CDR1 is SNHLY and CDR2 is FYNNEI. With 6 bases clipped from V and 1 base from J, the junction kept 8 bases outside the gene matches. The CDR3 has 16 residues. The CDR3 loop reads CASRLAEGGSYNEQFF. CDR3 bases: TGTGCCAGCAGACTAGCGGAGGGGGGATCCTACAATGAGCAGTTCTTC.

V gene TRBV25-1 combines with J gene TRBJ2-3; D tentatively reads TRBD1 or TRBD2 (6 bases each). The germline gives CDR1 MGHDK, CDR2 SYGVNS. The CDR3 spans 13 residues. Trimming took off 6 bases at V and 4 bases at J, with 11 bases between the two ends. This chain's CDR3 is CASSGGLPDTQYF. The CDR3 DNA sequence: TGTGCCAGCAGCGGGGGCCTCCCAGATACGCAGTATTTT.

This clone was picked up a small number of times. V is TRBV27 and J is TRBJ2-3, with D possibly matching TRBD1 (8 bases). Germline V gene lookup returns CDR1 MNHEY and CDR2 SMNVEV (reference sequence). There are 20 residues in the CDR3. Between the trimmed V and J ends, which lost 6 bases and 2 bases, there was a span of 30 bases. CDR3 nucleotides: TGTGCCAGCAGCTTCGCCATCCAGGGGGCTAGCGGTAATGACACAGATACGCAGTATTTT. This codes for CASSFAIQGASGNDTDTQYF.